The 6 T cell receptor beta chains in this list originate from one sample, sequenced in a study of response to subunit inactivated influenza vaccine. One entry per CDR3 protein, called by TCRdb with MiXCR from the RT-PCR reads. Here the sample spans about half a million distinct CDR3 sequences, about 25% being singletons. This sample comprised CD4+ T cells sorted from PBMCs, obtained roughly 5 days after vaccination. These receptors were obtained from a man in his forties or fifties who received an inactivated influenza vaccine.

This clonotype showed up just a few times. The V call is TRBV7-2, the J call TRBJ2-1, with 8 bases fitting TRBD2. The ends lost 6 bases at V and 7 bases at J; junction bases unmatched: 11. The length of the CDR3 is 15 residues. In germline, CDR1 is SGHTA, CDR2 FQGNSA. The CDR3 is CASRVSTGLVNEQFF. In nucleotides, the CDR3 is TGTGCCAGCAGGGTCTCCACGGGACTAGTAAATGAGCAGTTCTTC.

This clonotype was seen repeatedly, ten times or more. The genes are TRBV7-2 and TRBJ2-1; 15 bases are a match to TRBD2. Trimming removed 2 bases from V and 9 bases from J; junction bases left unmatched: 2. The length of the CDR3 is 15 residues. Looked up from germline, CDR1 is SGHTA and CDR2 is FQGNSA. The CDR3 nucleotides are TGTGCCAGCAGCTTACAGGGACTAGCGGGAGGTGAGCAGTTCTTC. Translation: CASSLQGLAGGEQFF.

The chain combines TRBV5-6 with TRBJ2-7; 12 bases map to TRBD1. The CDR3 consists of 15 residues. Germline lookup yields CDR1 SGHDT and CDR2 YYEEEE. J lost 6 bases, V lost 3 bases, and 7 bases had no gene match. The CDR3 coding sequence is TGTGCCAGCAGCTCCCTCCGGGACAGGGGGCGCGAGCAGTACTTC. Its protein is CASSSLRDRGREQYF.

The chain is built from TRBV20-1 and TRBJ2-1, with D tentatively TRBD1 (6 bases). CDR3 size: 15 residues. V was cut by 0 bases and J by 7 bases, with 16 bases left in between. The germline V gene encodes CDR1 DFQATT and CDR2 SNEGSKA (reference sequence). DNA for the CDR3: TGCAGTGCTAGAGATTTGGCGACAGGCCTTAATGAGCAGTTCTTC. This encodes CSARDLATGLNEQFF.

This clonotype has more than one count but fewer than ten. The chain carries TRBV7-2 and TRBJ2-7; weak D call: TRBD2 (5 bases). V was cut by 4 bases and J by 1 base, with 11 bases left in between. CDR3 length: 14 amino acids. In germline, CDR1 is SGHTA, CDR2 FQGNSA. The CDR3 coding sequence is TGTGCCAGCAGCTCGGACTGGAATTCCTACGAGCAGTACTTC. Protein sequence: CASSSDWNSYEQYF.

This clonotype occurred a few times. V is TRBV7-2 and J is TRBJ1-4, with 7 bases aligning to TRBD1. The germline V gene has CDR1 SGHTA and CDR2 FQGNSA. V lost 4 bases to trimming and J lost 12 bases; unmatched junction nucleotides: 5. The CDR3 is 12 residues long. The CDR3 region is CASSWVDRELFF. The CDR3 DNA sequence: TGTGCCAGCAGCTGGGTAGACAGGGAACTGTTTTTT.